The source of this T cell receptor beta chain is a study of blood T cell repertoires in COVID-19. Study-level information: Samples came from the United States, Italy and Spain, spanning acute and convalescent COVID-19. Sources were T cells, B-cell-depleted T cells, or PBMCs; the material itself was cDNA or gDNA.

This CDR3 region has 13 residues. The J segment lost 7 bases and the V segment lost 0 bases, leaving 1 base of the junction unmatched. Germline assignment: CDR1 SGHDN and CDR2 FVKESK. In the original processing: The authors estimated nucleated cell counts from reference gene primer amplification. Profiling relied on immunoSEQ multiplex PCR, and the TCRdb table lists in-frame clones only, not all of them. V and J calls and clone size are given by that table; D and trimming were obtained from the DNA. Among more than 150,000 clones listed, roughly 80% were seen once. Sequencing input: peripheral blood. The rearrangement uses TRBV14 and TRBJ1-1, with 8 bases fitting TRBD1. The TCR was taken from a woman aged 25 to 45 with acute or convalescent COVID-19. The CDR3 DNA is TGTGCCAGCAGCCAAGATGGGACAGGTGAAGCTTTCTTT. It yields the protein CASSQDGTGEAFF.